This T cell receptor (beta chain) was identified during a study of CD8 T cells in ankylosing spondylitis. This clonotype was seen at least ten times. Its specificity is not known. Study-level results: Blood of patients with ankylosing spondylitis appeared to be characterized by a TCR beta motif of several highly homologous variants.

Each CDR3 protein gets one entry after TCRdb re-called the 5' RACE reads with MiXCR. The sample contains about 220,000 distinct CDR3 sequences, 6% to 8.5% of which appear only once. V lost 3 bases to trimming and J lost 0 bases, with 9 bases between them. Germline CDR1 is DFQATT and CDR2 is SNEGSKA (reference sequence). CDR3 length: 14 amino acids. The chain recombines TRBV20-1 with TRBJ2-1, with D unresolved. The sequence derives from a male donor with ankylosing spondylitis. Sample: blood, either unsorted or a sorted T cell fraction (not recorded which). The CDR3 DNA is TGCAGTGCTAGCATACGGAGCTCCTACAATGAGCAGTTCTTC. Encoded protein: CSASIRSSYNEQFF.